This TCR beta chain was sequenced for a study of blood T cells in healthy people across ages. With a J-beta primer mix and a sample-barcoded 5' primer, a second PCR ran roughly 6 to 12 cycles. TCRdb passed the 5' RACE reads through MiXCR, listing each CDR3 protein once. The repertoire holds 1.2 million to 1.5 million distinct CDR3 sequences, with around 39% as singletons. The study, taken as a whole, reports: Relative to aged donors, long-lived donors carried more naive CD4+ cells and displayed higher diversity.

This clonotype has more than one count but fewer than ten. No antigen is known for it. Germline lookup yields CDR1 ENHRY and CDR2 SYGVKD. CDR3 size: 15 residues. Between the trimmed V and J ends, which lost 3 bases and 5 bases, there was a span of 14 bases. The V gene is TRBV10-3, the J gene TRBJ2-1; no definite D call. Source material: blood. This receptor was taken from a woman younger than 30 in good health. CDR3 DNA sequence: TGTGCCATCAGTGACCTTCTAGAGGACGACAATGAGCAGTTCTTC. Translated, it gives CAISDLLEDDNEQFF.